The T cell receptor beta chain described here comes from a study of T-cell memory formation after mild COVID-19. Background on the study: The TCR clusters were mostly specific to one donor.

It was 5'RACE with constant-segment primers that produced the TCR alpha and TCR beta cDNA libraries, which carried sample barcodes and UMIs. TCRdb re-derived calls from the 5' RACE reads in MiXCR, one entry per CDR3 protein. The sample has approximately 48,000 distinct CDR3 sequences, under 7.5% seen once; the top ten hold roughly 1.4%. The CDR3 covers 13 residues. V was cut by 4 bases and J by 5 bases, with 10 bases left in between. CDR1 and CDR2 (germline): SGHRS, YFSETQ. This clonotype was detected only a few times. This sequence was found in a young man who had mild COVID-19 (a few samples of this study predate the infection). Cell type and time point are not known. The chain recombines TRBV5-1 with TRBJ1-3, with D unclear. Sequenced: PBMCs or a T cell subset sorted from them (not recorded which). The CDR3 sequence is CASSPDARNTIYF. CDR3 coding DNA: TGCGCCAGCAGCCCTGACGCGAGAAACACCATATATTTT.